This T cell receptor beta chain was sequenced in a study of blood T cells in healthy people across ages. Turning to this clonotype: Antigen unknown.

Findings of the study overall: Any changes in expanded clonotypes were possibly confounded, as donor CMV status remained unknown.

A sample-barcoded 5' primer and a J-beta primer mix were used in a second PCR of roughly 6 to 12 cycles. TCRdb redid the calling of the 5' RACE reads with MiXCR, one entry per CDR3 protein. The table shows 350,000 to 450,000 distinct CDR3 sequences, with roughly half occurring only once. The CDR3 sequence is 14 residues long. Germline V gives CDR1 SGHTA, CDR2 FQGNSA. Unmatched junction bases numbered 6, after V lost 5 bases and J lost 6 bases. The sample was blood. V is TRBV7-2 and J is TRBJ2-1; 8 positions match TRBD2. The origin of this receptor is a man aged 55 to 70 in good health. The CDR3 DNA is TGTGCCAGCAGCCGGAGCGGGAGTAGCAATGAGCAGTTCTTC. Its protein is CASSRSGSSNEQFF.